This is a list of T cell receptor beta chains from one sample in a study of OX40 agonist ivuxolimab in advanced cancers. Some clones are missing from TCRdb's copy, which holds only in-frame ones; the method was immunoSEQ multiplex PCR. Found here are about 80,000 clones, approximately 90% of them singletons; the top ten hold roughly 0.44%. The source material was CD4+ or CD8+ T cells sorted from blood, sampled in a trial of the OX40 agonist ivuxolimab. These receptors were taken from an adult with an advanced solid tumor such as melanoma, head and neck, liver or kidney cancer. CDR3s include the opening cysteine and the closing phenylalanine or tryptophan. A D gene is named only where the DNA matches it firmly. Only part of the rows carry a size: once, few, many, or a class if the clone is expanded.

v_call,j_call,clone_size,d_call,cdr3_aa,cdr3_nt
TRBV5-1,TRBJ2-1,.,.,CASSLTGQSLYEQFF,TGCGCCAGCAGCTTGACCGGACAGTCTTTATATGAGCAGTTCTTC
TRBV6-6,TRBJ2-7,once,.,CASSYSRHYEQYF,TGTGCCAGCAGTTACTCGAGACACTACGAGCAGTACTTC
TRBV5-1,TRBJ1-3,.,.,CASSSGTSGGNTIYF,TGCGCCAGCAGTTCTGGGACCTCGGGGGGAAACACCATATATTTT
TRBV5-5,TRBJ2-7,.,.,CASSLESGQYF,TGTGCCAGCAGCTTGGAGTCGGGGCAGTACTTC
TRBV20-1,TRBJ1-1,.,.,CSAPRTTEAFF,TGCAGTGCTCCACGGACCACTGAAGCTTTCTTT
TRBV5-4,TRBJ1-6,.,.,CASSFRQTRSPLHF,TGTGCCAGCAGCTTTCGTCAGACGCGATCACCCCTCCACTTT
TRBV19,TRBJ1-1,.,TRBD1,CASSIRTGKLDTEAFF,TGTGCCAGTAGTATCCGGACAGGGAAGTTGGACACTGAAGCTTTCTTT
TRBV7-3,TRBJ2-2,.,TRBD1,CASSSDRTGELFF,TGTGCCAGCAGCTCGGACAGGACCGGGGAGCTGTTTTTT
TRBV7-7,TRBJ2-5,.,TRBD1,CASSMTGIQETQYF,TGTGCTAGCAGCATGACAGGGATCCAAGAGACCCAGTACTTC
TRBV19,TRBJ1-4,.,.,CASSIVGQGEKLFF,TGTGCCAGTAGTATAGTTGGACAAGGGGAAAAACTGTTTTTT
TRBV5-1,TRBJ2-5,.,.,CASSLSGYQETQYF,TGCGCCAGCAGCTTGAGTGGGTACCAAGAGACCCAGTACTTC
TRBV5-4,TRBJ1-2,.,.,CASSLDDYGYTF,TGTGCCAGCAGCTTAGACGACTATGGCTACACCTTC
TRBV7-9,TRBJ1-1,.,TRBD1,CASSTTGSGAFF,TGTGCCAGCAGCACGACAGGGAGTGGAGCTTTCTTT
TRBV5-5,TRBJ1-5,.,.,CASSPRAGVQPQHF,TGTGCCAGCAGCCCTCGGGCAGGGGTACAGCCCCAGCATTTT
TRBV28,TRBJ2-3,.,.,CASSSYTDTQYF,TGTGCCAGCAGTTCTTACACAGATACGCAGTATTTT
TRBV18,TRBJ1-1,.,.,CASSVKNTEAFF,TGTGCCAGCTCCGTCAAGAACACTGAAGCTTTCTTT
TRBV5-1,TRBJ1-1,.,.,CASSLARGIKNTEAFF,TGCGCCAGCAGCTTGGCCAGGGGCATCAAGAACACTGAAGCTTTCTTT
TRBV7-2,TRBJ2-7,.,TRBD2,CASSFAGGPGTSYEQYF,TGTGCCAGCAGCTTCGCGGGGGGCCCCGGGACAAGCTACGAGCAGTACTTC
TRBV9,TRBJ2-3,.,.,CASSEQADTQYF,TGTGCCAGCAGTGAACAGGCGGATACGCAGTATTTT
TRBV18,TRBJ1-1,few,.,CASSPAGEEAFF,TGTGCCAGCTCACCCGCAGGGGAAGAAGCTTTCTTT
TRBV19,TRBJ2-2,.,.,CASRDLQNVRSAGELFF,TGTGCCAGTAGGGATTTGCAGAACGTGCGTTCGGCCGGGGAGCTGTTTTTT
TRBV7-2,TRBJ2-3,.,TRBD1,CASSLMTGRGDTQYF,TGTGCCAGCAGCTTAATGACAGGGAGAGGAGATACGCAGTATTTT
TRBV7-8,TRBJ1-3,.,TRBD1,CASSGQGALGNTIYF,TGTGCCAGCAGCGGACAGGGGGCTTTGGGAAACACCATATATTTT
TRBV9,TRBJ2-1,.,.,CASSVGPTLGNEQFF,TGTGCCAGCAGCGTAGGGCCAACTCTGGGCAATGAGCAGTTCTTC
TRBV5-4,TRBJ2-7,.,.,CASSLLRGGTYEQYF,TGTGCCAGCAGCTTGCTCCGAGGAGGGACCTACGAGCAGTACTTC
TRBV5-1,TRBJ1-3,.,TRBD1,CASSLGTGLSGNTIYF,TGCGCCAGCAGCTTGGGGACAGGGCTCTCTGGAAACACCATATATTTT
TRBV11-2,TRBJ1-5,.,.,CASSFGLMANQPQHF,TGTGCCAGCAGCTTCGGTTTAATGGCGAATCAGCCCCAGCATTTT
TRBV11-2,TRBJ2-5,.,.,CASSLAVGGQTQYF,TGTGCCAGCAGCTTAGCGGTGGGGGGCCAGACCCAGTACTTC
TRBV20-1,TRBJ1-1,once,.,CSAHLGGPAFF,TGCAGTGCTCACCTCGGGGGGCCAGCTTTCTTT
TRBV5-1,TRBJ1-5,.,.,CASSQTTGGLKHF,TGCGCCAGCAGCCAGACGACCGGAGGCCTAAAGCATTTT
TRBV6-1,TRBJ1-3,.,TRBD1,CASSLGTGTGNTIYF,TGTGCCAGCAGTTTGGGGACAGGGACAGGAAACACCATATATTTT
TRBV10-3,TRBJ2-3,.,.,CAISVSESWADTQYF,TGTGCCATCAGTGTGTCGGAGTCTTGGGCAGATACGCAGTATTTT
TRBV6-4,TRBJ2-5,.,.,CATARGVRETQYF,TGTGCCACCGCTCGGGGAGTTAGGGAGACCCAGTACTTC
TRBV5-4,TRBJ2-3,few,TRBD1,CASSTGQNTDTQYF,TGTGCCAGCAGCACGGGACAGAACACAGATACGCAGTATTTT
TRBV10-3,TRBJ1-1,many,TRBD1,CAISDQGASNTEAFF,TGTGCCATCAGTGATCAGGGGGCCTCGAACACTGAAGCTTTCTTT
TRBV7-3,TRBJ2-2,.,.,CASSLSRNTGELFF,TGTGCCAGCAGCCTTTCCAGGAACACCGGGGAGCTGTTTTTT
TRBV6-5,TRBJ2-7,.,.,CASSYSGTPKQYF,TGTGCCAGCAGTTACTCTGGGACGCCGAAGCAGTACTTC
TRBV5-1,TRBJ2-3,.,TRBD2,CASSFGLAGVGDTQYF,TGCGCCAGCAGCTTTGGACTAGCGGGAGTGGGCGATACGCAGTATTTT
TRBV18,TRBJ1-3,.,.,CASSLPPGSSGNTIYF,TGTGCCAGCTCCTTACCCCCAGGAAGCTCTGGAAACACCATATATTTT
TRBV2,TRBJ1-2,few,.,CASSPNYGYTF,TGTGCCAGCAGCCCCAACTATGGCTACACCTTC
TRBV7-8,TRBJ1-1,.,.,CASSLSALLNTEAFF,TGTGCCAGCAGCTTATCCGCCCTCCTGAACACTGAAGCTTTCTTT